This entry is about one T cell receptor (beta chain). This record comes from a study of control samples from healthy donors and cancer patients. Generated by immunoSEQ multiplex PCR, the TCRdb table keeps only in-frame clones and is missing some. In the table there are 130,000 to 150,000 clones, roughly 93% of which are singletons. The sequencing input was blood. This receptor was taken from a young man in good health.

The CDR3 loop reads CASSPQGRWGYTF. The CDR3 DNA follows: TGTGCCAGCAGCCCCCAGGGGCGGTGGGGCTACACCTTC. The rearrangement joins TRBV13 to TRBJ1-2; TRBD1 is a possible D gene (6 bases). V was cut by 5 bases and J by 8 bases, with 15 bases left in between. CDR3 length: 13 residues. Germline V gene lookup returns CDR1 PRHDT and CDR2 FYEKMQ (reference sequence). Full variable domain (missing parts from reference TRBV13 and TRBJ1-2): AAGVIQSPRHLIKEKRETATLKCYPIPRHDTVYWYQQGPGQDPQFLISFYEKMQSDKGSIPDRFSAQQFSDYHSELNMSSLELGDSALYFCASSPQGRWGYTFGSGTRLTVV.